Given below is one T cell receptor (beta chain) in context. Its antigen remains unknown. The data derive from a study of T cell repertoires in cytomegalovirus infection. MiXCR, run by TCRdb on the reads, gives a single entry per CDR3 protein. The sample gives roughly 350,000 distinct CDR3 sequences, roughly a third of which show up once; approximately 15% is in the top ten. Trimming removed 1 base at V and 4 bases at J, with 13 bases between. Per the germline V gene, CDR1 is SGHTA and CDR2 is FQGNSA. The CDR3 has 15 residues. The sequence came from a human donor in good health (CMV status not recorded). Some clones in this sample may be carry-over from other donors' samples. V usage is TRBV7-2 and J usage is TRBJ1-2; D ambiguous. The sample in question was cultured PBMCs, obtained from culture after CMV antigen stimulation. The CDR3 spells CASSLERARSYGYTF. The CDR3 DNA reads as TGTGCCAGCAGCTTAGAGCGTGCGCGGTCCTATGGCTACACCTTC.